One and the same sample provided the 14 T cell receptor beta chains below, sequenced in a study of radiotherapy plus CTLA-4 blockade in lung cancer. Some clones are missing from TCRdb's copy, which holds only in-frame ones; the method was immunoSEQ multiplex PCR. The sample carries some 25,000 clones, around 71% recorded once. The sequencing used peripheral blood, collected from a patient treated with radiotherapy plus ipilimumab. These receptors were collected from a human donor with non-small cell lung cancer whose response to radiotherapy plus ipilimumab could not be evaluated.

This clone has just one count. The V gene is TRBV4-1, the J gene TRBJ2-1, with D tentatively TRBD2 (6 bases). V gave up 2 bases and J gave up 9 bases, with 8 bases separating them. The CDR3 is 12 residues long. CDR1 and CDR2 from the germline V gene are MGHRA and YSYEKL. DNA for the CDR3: TGCGCCAGCAGCCAACCGACTAGTGAGCAGTTCTTC. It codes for CASSQPTSEQFF.

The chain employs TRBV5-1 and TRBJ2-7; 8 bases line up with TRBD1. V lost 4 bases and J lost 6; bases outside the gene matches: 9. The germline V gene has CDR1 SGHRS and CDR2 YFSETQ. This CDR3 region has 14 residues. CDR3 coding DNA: TGCGCCAGCAGCACTGATGGACAGGGCGCCGAGCAGTACTTC. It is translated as CASSTDGQGAEQYF.

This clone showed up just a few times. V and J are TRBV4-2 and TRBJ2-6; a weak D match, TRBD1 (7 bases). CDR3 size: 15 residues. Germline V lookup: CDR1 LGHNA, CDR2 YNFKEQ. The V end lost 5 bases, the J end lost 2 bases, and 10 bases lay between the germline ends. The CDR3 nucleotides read TGTGCCAGCAGCTGGAGGGGGCCTGGGGCCAACGTCCTGACTTTC. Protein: CASSWRGPGANVLTF.

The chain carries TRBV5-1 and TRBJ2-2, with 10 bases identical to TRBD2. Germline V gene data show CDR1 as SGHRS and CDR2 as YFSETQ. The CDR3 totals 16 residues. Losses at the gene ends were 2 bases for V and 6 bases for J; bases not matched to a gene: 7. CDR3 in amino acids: CASSFLAGVQAGELFF. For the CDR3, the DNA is TGCGCCAGCAGCTTTCTAGCGGGAGTTCAAGCCGGGGAGCTGTTTTTT.

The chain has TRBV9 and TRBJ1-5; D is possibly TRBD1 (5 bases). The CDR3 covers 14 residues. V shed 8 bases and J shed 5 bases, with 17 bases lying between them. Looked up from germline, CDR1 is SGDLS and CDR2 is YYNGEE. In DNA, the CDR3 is TGTGCCAGTGCGAATGGGGCCGGCGATCAGCCCCAGCATTTT. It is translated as CASANGAGDQPQHF.

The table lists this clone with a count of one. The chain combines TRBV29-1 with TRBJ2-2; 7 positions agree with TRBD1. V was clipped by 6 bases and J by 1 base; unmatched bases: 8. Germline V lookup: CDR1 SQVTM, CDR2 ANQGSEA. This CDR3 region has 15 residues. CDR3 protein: CSVITGTENTGELFF. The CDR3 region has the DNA TGCAGCGTGATAACCGGGACAGAGAACACCGGGGAGCTGTTTTTT.

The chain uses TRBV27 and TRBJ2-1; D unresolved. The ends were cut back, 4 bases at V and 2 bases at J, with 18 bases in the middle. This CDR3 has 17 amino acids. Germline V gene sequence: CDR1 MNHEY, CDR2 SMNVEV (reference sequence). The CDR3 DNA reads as TGTGCCAGCAGTTCATCCCGATCCTCGCCGGCCTACAATGAGCAGTTCTTC. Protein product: CASSSSRSSPAYNEQFF.

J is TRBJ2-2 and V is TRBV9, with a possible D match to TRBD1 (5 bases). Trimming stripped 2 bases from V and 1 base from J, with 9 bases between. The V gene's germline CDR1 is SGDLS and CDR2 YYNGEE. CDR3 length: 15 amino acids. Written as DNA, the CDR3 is TGTGCCAGCAGCGTGACCAGGGAGAACACCGGGGAGCTGTTTTTT. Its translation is CASSVTRENTGELFF.

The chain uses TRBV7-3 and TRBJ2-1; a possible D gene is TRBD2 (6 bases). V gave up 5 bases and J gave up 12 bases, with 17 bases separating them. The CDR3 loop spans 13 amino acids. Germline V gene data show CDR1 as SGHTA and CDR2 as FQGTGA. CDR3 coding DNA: TGTGCCAGCAGCCCCCGGGGGAGCGGTATGCAGTTCTTC. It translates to CASSPRGSGMQFF.

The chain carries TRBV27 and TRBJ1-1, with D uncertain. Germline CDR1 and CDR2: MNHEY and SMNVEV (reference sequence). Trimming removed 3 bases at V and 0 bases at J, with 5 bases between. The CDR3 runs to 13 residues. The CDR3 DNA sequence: TGTGCCAGCAGTTTTCTAATGAACACTGAAGCTTTCTTT. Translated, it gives CASSFLMNTEAFF.

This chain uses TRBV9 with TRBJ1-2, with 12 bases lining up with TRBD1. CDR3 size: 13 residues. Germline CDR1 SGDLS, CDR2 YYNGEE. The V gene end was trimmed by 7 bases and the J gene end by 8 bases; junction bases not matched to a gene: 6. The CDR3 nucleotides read TGTGCCAGCGCGGGGGACAGGGGGCTCGGCTACACCTTC. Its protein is CASAGDRGLGYTF.

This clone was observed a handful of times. The CDR3 loop is CVFLDRRREIGNQPQHF. DNA of the CDR3: TGTGTCTTCTTGGACAGGAGGAGAGAAATTGGCAATCAGCCCCAGCATTTT. The J gene is TRBJ1-5, the V gene TRBV19, with TRBD1 identical over 7 bases. The CDR3 has 17 residues. The germline V gene has CDR1 LNHDA and CDR2 SQIVND (reference sequence). The variable domain in full, with the rest retrieved from reference TRBV19 and TRBJ1-5, is DGGITQSPKYLFRKEGQNVTLSCEQNLNHDAMYWYRQDPGQGLRLIYYSQIVNDFQKGDIAEGYSVSREKKESFPLTVTSAQKNPTAFYLCVFLDRRREIGNQPQHFGDGTRLSIL.

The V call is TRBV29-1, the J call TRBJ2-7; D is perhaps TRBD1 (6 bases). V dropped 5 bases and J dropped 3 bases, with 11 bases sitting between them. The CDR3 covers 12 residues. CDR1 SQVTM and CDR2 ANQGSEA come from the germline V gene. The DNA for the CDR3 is TGCAGCGTTAGCATAGGGGGCTACGAGCAGTACTTC. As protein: CSVSIGGYEQYF.

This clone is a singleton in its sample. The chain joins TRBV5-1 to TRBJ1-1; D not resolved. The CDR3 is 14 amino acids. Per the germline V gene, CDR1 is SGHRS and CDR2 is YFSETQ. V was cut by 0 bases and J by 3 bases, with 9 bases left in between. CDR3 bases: TGCGCCAGCAGCTTGGCGGTGGCGGACACTGAAGCTTTCTTT. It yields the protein CASSLAVADTEAFF.